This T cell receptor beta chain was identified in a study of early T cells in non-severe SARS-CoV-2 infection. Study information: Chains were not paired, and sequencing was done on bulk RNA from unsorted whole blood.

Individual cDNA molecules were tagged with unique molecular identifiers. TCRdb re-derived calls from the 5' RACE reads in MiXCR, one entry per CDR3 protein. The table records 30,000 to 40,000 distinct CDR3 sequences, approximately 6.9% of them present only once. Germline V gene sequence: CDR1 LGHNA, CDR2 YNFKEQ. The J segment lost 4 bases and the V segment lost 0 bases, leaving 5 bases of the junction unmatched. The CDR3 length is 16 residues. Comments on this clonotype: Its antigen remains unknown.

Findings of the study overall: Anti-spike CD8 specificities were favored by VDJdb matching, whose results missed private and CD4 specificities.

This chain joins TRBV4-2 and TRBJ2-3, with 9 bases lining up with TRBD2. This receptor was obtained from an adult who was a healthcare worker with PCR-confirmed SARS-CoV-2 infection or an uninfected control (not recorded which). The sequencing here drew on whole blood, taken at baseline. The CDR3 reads CASSQEPSGNADTQYF. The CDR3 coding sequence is TGTGCCAGCAGCCAAGAGCCTAGCGGGAACGCAGATACGCAGTATTTT.